Below, 19 T cell receptor beta chains from the same sample are listed, as sequenced in a study of CD8+ T cells in alopecia areata. The sample's treatment: oral pan-JAK inhibitor, 5-10 mg twice daily. It was cDNA, reverse transcribed from extracted RNA, that served as the sequencing template. The table came from immunoSEQ multiplex PCR; TCRdb's copy has only in-frame clones and leaves some out. The sample has about 160,000 clones; 60% are singletons. The sequencing used CD4+ T cells sorted from blood, collected at week 24, from a patient treated with tofacitinib. The receptors were sampled from a human donor with alopecia areata.

This chain connects TRBV5-1 to TRBJ1-2; TRBD1 matches 9 bases. The V gene's germline CDR1 is SGHRS and CDR2 YFSETQ. The CDR3 length is 15 residues. The ends lost 3 bases at V and 8 bases at J; junction bases unmatched: 11. The CDR3 loop reads CASSSGGQGSLGYTF. CDR3 bases: TGCGCCAGCAGCTCCGGAGGACAGGGGTCGTTAGGCTACACCTTC.

The chain joins TRBV29-1 to TRBJ2-5; possibly TRBD1 for D (6 bases). The ends were cut back, 6 bases at V and 2 bases at J, with 19 bases in the middle. The CDR3 loop spans 15 amino acids. Looked up from germline, CDR1 is SQVTM and CDR2 is ANQGSEA. The CDR3 loop is CSVSNRALGQETQYF. The CDR3 bases are TGCAGCGTCTCCAACAGGGCTTTAGGGCAAGAGACCCAGTACTTC.

J is TRBJ2-5 and V is TRBV29-1, with 7 bases matching TRBD2. The CDR3 sequence is 15 residues long. CDR1 and CDR2 from the germline V gene are SQVTM and ANQGSEA. V gave up 4 bases and J gave up 2 bases; unmatched junction bases: 10. This CDR3 is CSVAPGEGGQETQYF. The CDR3 DNA sequence: TGCAGCGTTGCCCCCGGTGAGGGAGGGCAAGAGACCCAGTACTTC.

This clone was observed a handful of times. The chain employs TRBV29-1 and TRBJ1-2; TRBD1 agrees at 9 bases. V dropped 4 bases and J dropped 5; count of bases not matched to a gene: 5. Germline values: CDR1 SQVTM, CDR2 ANQGSEA. This CDR3 region has 13 residues. This CDR3 is CSVGNGQGYGYTF. The CDR3 DNA reads TGCAGCGTTGGGAACGGACAGGGGTATGGCTACACCTTC.

This clone showed up just once. The chain has TRBV29-1 and TRBJ2-3, with D unclear. Per germline, CDR1 SQVTM and CDR2 ANQGSEA. There are 15 residues in the CDR3. Deletions cut 7 bases from V and 4 bases from J, with 21 bases between. The CDR3 region is CSALNWDIGSDTQYF. In DNA form, the CDR3 reads TGCAGCGCCCTGAACTGGGATATTGGGTCAGATACGCAGTATTTT.

This clone was recorded only once. This chain links TRBV30 with TRBJ2-2; D not certain. Germline V gene sequence: CDR1 GTSNPN, CDR2 SVGIG (reference sequence). V shed 3 bases and J shed 8 bases, with 7 bases lying between them. The CDR3 consists of 11 residues. CDR3 nucleotides: TGTGCCTGGAGGGCCCGGGGGGAGCTGTTTTTT. Its protein product is CAWRARGELFF.

CDR3 sequence reads: CASSEYMGTGGDTQYF. CDR3 nucleotides: TGTGCCAGCAGTGAATATATGGGGACAGGCGGGGATACGCAGTATTTT. The genes are TRBV25-1 and TRBJ2-3, with 8 bases that match TRBD1. Trimming removed 0 bases from V and 6 bases from J; junction bases left unmatched: 8. Germline assignment: CDR1 MGHDK and CDR2 SYGVNS. CDR3 length: 16 amino acids.

The rearrangement uses TRBV6-1 and TRBJ2-3; D remains ambiguous. Germline V gene data show CDR1 as MNHNS and CDR2 as SASEGT. Trimming took off 6 bases at V and 2 bases at J, with 3 bases between the two ends. The CDR3 extends over 11 amino acids. In nucleotides, the CDR3 is TGTGCCAGCAGGACCACAGATACGCAGTATTTT. This codes for CASRTTDTQYF.

This chain joins TRBV11-2 and TRBJ1-4; TRBD1 is a possible D gene (6 bases). The CDR3 totals 15 residues. The V gene's germline CDR1 is SGHAT and CDR2 FQNNGV. Trimming took off 5 bases at V and 0 bases at J, with 10 bases between the two ends. CDR3 DNA: TGTGCCAGCAGCCCGCGACAGGCAACTAATGAAAAACTGTTTTTT. Translated, it gives CASSPRQATNEKLFF.

The chain recombines TRBV30 with TRBJ1-2; 9 nucleotides match TRBD1. Germline V gene sequence: CDR1 GTSNPN, CDR2 SVGIG (reference sequence). The CDR3 is 15 amino acids. The trim removed 2 bases at V and 8 bases at J, leaving 12 bases unmatched. As DNA, the CDR3 is TGTGCCTGGAGTACGGGACAGGGTAGGGTCCAAGGCTACACCTTC. It codes for CAWSTGQGRVQGYTF. The variable domain in full, completed from reference TRBV30 and TRBJ1-2, reads SQTIHQWPATLVQPVGSPLSLECTVEGTSNPNLYWYRQAAGRGLQLLFYSVGIGQISSEVPQNLSASRPQDRQFILSSKKLLLSDSGFYLCAWSTGQGRVQGYTFGSGTRLTVV.

The rearrangement uses TRBV15 and TRBJ2-7; a weak D match, TRBD2 (5 bases). Trimming took 3 bases from V and 0 from J, leaving 12 bases between them. The CDR3 has 15 residues. Germline CDR1 LNHNV, CDR2 YYDKDF (reference sequence). The CDR3 spells CATSRDPGSSYEQYF. DNA of the CDR3: TGTGCCACCAGCAGGGATCCGGGGAGCTCCTACGAGCAGTACTTC.

The chain uses TRBV29-1 and TRBJ1-4; a weak D match, TRBD1 (5 bases). Germline values: CDR1 SQVTM, CDR2 ANQGSEA. Trimming shortened V by 4 bases and J by 4 bases, and 13 bases separated the two germline ends. The CDR3 has 14 amino acids. CDR3 loop: CSVGLGQLNEKLFF. CDR3 bases: TGCAGCGTTGGTTTGGGGCAGCTTAATGAAAAACTGTTTTTT.

In its sample, this clone was seen a few times. The V and J genes are TRBV29-1 and TRBJ2-7; tentative D call: TRBD1 (6 bases). This CDR3 region has 12 residues. Trimming removed 6 bases at V and 3 bases at J, with 12 bases between. Germline CDR1 SQVTM, CDR2 ANQGSEA. In nucleotides, the CDR3 is TGCAGCGTAACAGGGCCGAGCTACGAGCAGTACTTC. It specifies CSVTGPSYEQYF.

This sequence joins TRBV27 and TRBJ2-7; D is ambiguous. The germline V gene has CDR1 MNHEY and CDR2 SMNVEV (reference sequence). Trimming took off 4 bases at V and 6 bases at J, with 16 bases between the two ends. This CDR3 contains 14 residues. The CDR3 spells CASSYQPEVREQYF. CDR3 bases: TGTGCCAGCAGTTACCAGCCCGAGGTCCGCGAGCAGTACTTC.

CDR3 coding DNA: TGTGCCTGGAGCCGGGCCTTAGGGGATGGCTACACCTTC. It is translated as CAWSRALGDGYTF. V is TRBV30 and J is TRBJ1-2; TRBD1 might be the D (5 bases). Germline-derived CDR1 and CDR2 are GTSNPN and SVGIG (reference sequence). The CDR3 extends over 13 amino acids. Trimming stripped 3 bases from V and 6 bases from J, with 14 bases between.

The V call is TRBV30, the J call TRBJ1-5; D remains ambiguous. This CDR3 has 13 amino acids. Between the trimmed V and J ends, which lost 0 bases and 6 bases, there was a span of 9 bases. Germline CDR1 and CDR2: GTSNPN and SVGIG (reference sequence). CDR3 residues: CAWSVQESQPQHF. The CDR3 bases are TGTGCCTGGAGTGTACAAGAGAGTCAGCCCCAGCATTTT.

The V and J genes are TRBV2 and TRBJ1-5; 9 bases fit TRBD1. The CDR3 sequence is 17 residues long. Germline V gives CDR1 SNHLY, CDR2 FYNNEI. After removal of 4 bases from V and 2 bases from J, the junction contained 9 bases not matched to a gene. CDR3 DNA sequence: TGTGCCAGCAGTGCCTCGGGGACAGGGCTTGGCAATCAGCCCCAGCATTTT. This sequence encodes CASSASGTGLGNQPQHF.

This clone has only a few counts. The rearrangement joins TRBV30 to TRBJ2-5; unclear D gene. Trimming shortened V by 4 bases and J by 1 base, and 7 bases separated the two germline ends. Germline V gene lookup returns CDR1 GTSNPN and CDR2 SVGIG (reference sequence). The CDR3 length is 12 residues. As DNA, the CDR3 is TGTGCCTGGATGGACCTCCAAGAGACCCAGTACTTC. This encodes CAWMDLQETQYF. The full variable domain, with the rest looked up from reference TRBV30 and TRBJ2-5, is SQTIHQWPATLVQPVGSPLSLECTVEGTSNPNLYWYRQAAGRGLQLLFYSVGIGQISSEVPQNLSASRPQDRQFILSSKKLLLSDSGFYLCAWMDLQETQYFGPGTRLLVL.

The chain links TRBV19 to TRBJ2-5, with D perhaps being TRBD1 or TRBD2 (5 bases each). The CDR3 runs to 15 residues. Germline lookup yields CDR1 LNHDA and CDR2 SQIVND (reference sequence). Trimming removed 5 bases from V and 3 bases from J, with 16 bases in between. CDR3 coding DNA: TGTGCCAGTAGTGATGGGTCTGGGGGTAAAGAGACCCAGTACTTC. Amino acid sequence: CASSDGSGGKETQYF.